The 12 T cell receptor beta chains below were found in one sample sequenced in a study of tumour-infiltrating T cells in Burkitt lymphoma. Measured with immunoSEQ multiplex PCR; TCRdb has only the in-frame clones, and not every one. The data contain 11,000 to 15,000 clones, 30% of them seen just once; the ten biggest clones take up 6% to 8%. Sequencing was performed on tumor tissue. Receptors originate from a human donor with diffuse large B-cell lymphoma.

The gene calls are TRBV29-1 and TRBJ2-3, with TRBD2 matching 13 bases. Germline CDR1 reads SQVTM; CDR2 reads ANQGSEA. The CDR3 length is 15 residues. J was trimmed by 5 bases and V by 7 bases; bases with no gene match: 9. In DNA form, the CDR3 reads TGCAGCGCCGCAGGACTAGCGGGGGCGGGAGATACGCAGTATTTT. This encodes CSAAGLAGAGDTQYF.

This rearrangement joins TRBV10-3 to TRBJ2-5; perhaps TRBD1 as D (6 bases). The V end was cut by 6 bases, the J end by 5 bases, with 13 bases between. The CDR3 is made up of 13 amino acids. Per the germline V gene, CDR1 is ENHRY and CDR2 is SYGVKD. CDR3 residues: CAIREQGEETQYF. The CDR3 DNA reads TGTGCCATCAGGGAACAGGGTGAGGAGACCCAGTACTTC.

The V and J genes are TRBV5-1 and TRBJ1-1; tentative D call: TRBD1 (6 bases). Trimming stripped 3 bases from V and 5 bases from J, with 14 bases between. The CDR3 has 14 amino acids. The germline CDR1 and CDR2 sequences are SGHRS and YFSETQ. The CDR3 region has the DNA TGCGCCAGCAGCTGGGGGGGGGCTAGGACTGAAGCTTTCTTT. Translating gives CASSWGGARTEAFF.

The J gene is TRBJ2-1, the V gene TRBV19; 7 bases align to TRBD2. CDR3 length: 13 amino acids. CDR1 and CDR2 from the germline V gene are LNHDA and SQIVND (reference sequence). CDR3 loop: CSSSRESYNEQFF. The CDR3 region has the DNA TGTTCGTCCTCGCGGGAGAGCTACAATGAGCAGTTCTTC.

The CDR3 reads CASSLLFSGDSSYNEQFF. The CDR3 coding sequence is TGTGCCAGCAGCTTGTTATTTTCGGGGGATTCTTCCTACAATGAGCAGTTCTTC. The chain employs TRBV5-4 and TRBJ2-1, with D tentatively TRBD2 (6 bases). The CDR3 covers 18 residues. Germline loops: CDR1 SGHNT, CDR2 YYREEE (reference sequence). V lost 1 base, J lost 1 base, and 18 bases lay in between.

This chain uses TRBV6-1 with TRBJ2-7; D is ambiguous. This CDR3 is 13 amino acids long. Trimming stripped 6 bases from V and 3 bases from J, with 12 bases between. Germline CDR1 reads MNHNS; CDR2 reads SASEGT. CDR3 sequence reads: CASRDYQDYEQYF. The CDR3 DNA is TGTGCCAGCAGGGATTACCAGGACTACGAGCAGTACTTC.

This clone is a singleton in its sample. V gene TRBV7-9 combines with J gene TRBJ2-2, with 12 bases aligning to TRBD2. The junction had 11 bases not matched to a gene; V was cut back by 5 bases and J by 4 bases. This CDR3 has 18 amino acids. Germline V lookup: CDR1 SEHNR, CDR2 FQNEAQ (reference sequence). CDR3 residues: CASSTRLAGEGITGELFF. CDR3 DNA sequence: TGTGCCAGCAGCACCCGACTAGCGGGAGAAGGGATCACCGGGGAGCTGTTTTTT.

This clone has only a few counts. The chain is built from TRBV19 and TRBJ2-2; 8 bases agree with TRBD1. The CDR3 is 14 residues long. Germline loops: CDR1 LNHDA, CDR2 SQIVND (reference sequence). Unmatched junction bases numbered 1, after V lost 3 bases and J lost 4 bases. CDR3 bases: TGTGCCAGTAGTATGGGGACAGGCACCGGGGAGCTGTTTTTT. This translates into CASSMGTGTGELFF.

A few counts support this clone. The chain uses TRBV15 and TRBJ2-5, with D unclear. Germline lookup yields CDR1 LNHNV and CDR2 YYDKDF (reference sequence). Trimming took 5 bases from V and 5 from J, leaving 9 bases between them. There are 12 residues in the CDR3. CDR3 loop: CATSAQMETQYF. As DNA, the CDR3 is TGTGCCACCAGCGCCCAAATGGAGACCCAGTACTTC.

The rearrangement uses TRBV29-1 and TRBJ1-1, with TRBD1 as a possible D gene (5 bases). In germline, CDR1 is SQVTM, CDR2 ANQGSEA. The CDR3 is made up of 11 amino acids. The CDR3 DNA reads TGCGCCGCGCGAAGGGGAACTGAAGCTTTCTTT. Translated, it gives CAARRGTEAFF.

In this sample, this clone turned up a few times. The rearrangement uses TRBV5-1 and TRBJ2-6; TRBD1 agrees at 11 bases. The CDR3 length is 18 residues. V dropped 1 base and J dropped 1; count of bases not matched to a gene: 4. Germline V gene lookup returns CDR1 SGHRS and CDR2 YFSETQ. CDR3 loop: CASSLPGQGGSGANVLTF. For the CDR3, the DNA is TGCGCCAGCAGCTTGCCGGGACAGGGGGGGTCTGGGGCCAACGTCCTGACTTTC.

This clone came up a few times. The CDR3 loop reads CSVGDRLNTEAFF. The CDR3 nucleotides read TGCAGCGTTGGGGACAGGTTGAACACTGAAGCTTTCTTT. This chain connects TRBV29-1 to TRBJ1-1; 8 bases map to TRBD1. The CDR3 has 13 residues. Germline V gene data show CDR1 as SQVTM and CDR2 as ANQGSEA. Trimming cost V 4 bases and J 0 bases; bases outside gene matches: 1.